Included here is one TCR beta chain sequence, with context. The CDR3 sequence is 15 residues long. J gave up 5 bases and V 3 bases, and 8 bases lay outside the gene matches. The germline V gene has CDR1 LGHDT and CDR2 YNNKEL (reference sequence). This entry comes from a study of blood T cell repertoires in COVID-19. As for the study in general: Sources were T cells, B-cell-depleted T cells, or PBMCs; the material itself was cDNA or gDNA.

As handled by the study authors: Amplification with reference gene primers provided the estimates of nucleated cell counts. Assay: immunoSEQ multiplex PCR; the TCRdb copy retains only in-frame clones and omits some. That table gives V, J and clone size, and the DNA gave D and trimming. The table records over 200,000 clones, roughly four fifths of them present only once. Specimen: peripheral blood. The V and J genes are TRBV3-1 (or the pseudogene TRBV3-2) and TRBJ1-1; 8 bases match TRBD1. This clonotype was obtained from a woman between 40 and 55 years old with active or convalescent COVID-19. CDR3 coding DNA: TGTGCCAGCAGCCAGGGTCGATGGACAGGGACTGAAGCTTTCTTT. This encodes CASSQGRWTGTEAFF.